Below are 3 T cell receptor beta chains sequenced from a single sample in a study of blood T cell repertoires in COVID-19. Profiled with immunoSEQ multiplex PCR; TCRdb holds only in-frame clones, not every one. Here the sample spans 180,000 or so clones, roughly 85% being singletons. The source material was peripheral blood. All receptors come from a woman at least 80 years old with acute or convalescent COVID-19.

This clone has just a few counts. This sequence joins TRBV29-1 and TRBJ1-2; D gene ambiguous. The CDR3 has 13 residues. V was cut by 4 bases and J by 8 bases, with 17 bases left in between. Germline V gene data show CDR1 as SQVTM and CDR2 as ANQGSEA. The CDR3 reads CSVGEGIAGGYTF. The CDR3, as DNA: TGCAGCGTTGGGGAGGGCATCGCGGGAGGCTACACCTTC.

This chain joins TRBV27 and TRBJ2-7; a weak D match, TRBD1 (5 bases). CDR1 MNHEY and CDR2 SMNVEV come from the germline V gene (reference sequence). V dropped 3 bases and J dropped 0 bases, with 12 bases sitting between them. The CDR3 is 15 amino acids. CDR3 DNA sequence: TGTGCCAGCAGTTTCGGTCAGGGCAGCTCCTACGAGCAGTACTTC. Protein: CASSFGQGSSYEQYF.

The CDR3 DNA sequence: TGTGCCAGCTCACCGGGACAGGGCCTCACCGGGGAGCTGTTTTTT. This codes for CASSPGQGLTGELFF. The rearrangement links TRBV18 to TRBJ2-2; TRBD1 agrees at 9 bases. The trim removed 3 bases at V and 4 bases at J, leaving 3 bases unmatched. The CDR3 sequence is 15 residues long. In germline, CDR1 is KGHSH, CDR2 LQKENI.